This section outlines one T cell receptor beta chain sequence together with its context. This clonotype was observed a few times. Its antigen is currently not known. No quality values exist for individual bases; no much larger clone is one base distant. A patient counted as having stable Graves' hyperthyroidism if no progression to ophthalmopathy occurred over 18 months of follow-up. Hyperthyroidism patients were aged 18 to 65 years and newly diagnosed, with disease duration of less than 2 months. The study excluded patients with uncontrolled infections, other autoimmune diseases, pregnancy or lactation. Clinical symptoms, serum thyroxine and TRAb, thyroid ultrasound, and orbital computed tomography formed the basis for the diagnoses. PBMCs were isolated from about 9 ml of fresh peripheral blood by Ficoll-Paque density gradient centrifugation. Total RNA was extracted with Trizol reagent, and quality was checked on an Agilent 2100 Bioanalyzer.

This entry is derived from a study of T cells in Graves' hyperthyroidism and ophthalmopathy (dated by TCRdb to between 2017 and 2020). General notes on the study: Peripheral blood samples were taken at the time of initial diagnosis, prior to any treatment. To identify TCR V-J signatures that set the groups apart, the researchers used a discovery cohort of 100 patients, made up of under 45 with Graves' ophthalmopathy and some 56 with stable Graves' hyperthyroidism. An independent validation cohort of about 19 hyperthyroidism patients and 17 patients who later progressed to ophthalmopathy tested prospective prediction of ophthalmopathy. For training and testing, the 100 or so patients in the discovery cohort were randomly divided in a 7:3 ratio. Thyroid tissue and blood T-cell repertoires from about six Graves' hyperthyroidism patients were also compared in the study. Following sampling, methimazole starting at 30 mg daily was given to hyperthyroidism patients, and high-dose intravenous methylprednisolone was given to ophthalmopathy patients. TCR Vbeta CDR3 sequencing of 120 to 150 peripheral blood samples (roughly 41 ophthalmopathy, 75 to 85 hyperthyroidism and 17 progressor patients) is reported in the paper. Overall study results and their limits: In validation, the model predicted progression to ophthalmopathy a median of roughly 6.1 months before onset, with 65% to 71% sensitivity and about 75% specificity. In cross-validation, a model built on a 13 V-J signature told ophthalmopathy apart from stable hyperthyroidism with 85% to 90% sensitivity and roughly 81% specificity, and in testing the same model reached 80%/75%. No statistical method was used to set the sample size in advance, and investigators knew the group allocation. Most expanded thyroid clonotypes (frequency above 0.001) were also detected in blood, suggesting blood repertoires may reflect thyroid immune responses.

The TCR beta CDR3 regions were amplified from RNA transcripts. The TCR CDR3 was subjected to a first round of RT-PCR using the HTBI primer set and the Qiagen OneStep RT-PCR kit. Libraries were constructed in a second round of multiplex PCR, after which size selection and purification were performed. The libraries were sequenced on an Illumina HiSeq2000 using paired-end 100 bp reads. The authors processed their data as follows. SOAPnuke was used to process the raw data, removing reads that contained adapters or uncalled bases, had a mean Phred below 15, or lacked an exact match to the constant primer or identifier. High-quality paired reads were merged using COPE v1.2.5, and each unique nucleotide sequence was defined as a clonotype. MiTCR v1.1 was used to align the clonotypes against IMGT TRBV, TRBD and TRBJ reference segments. Only V-J combinations with frequency above 0.0001, covering about 99% of repertoires, were analysed. The TCS score was defined as the ratio of F50 (clonal expansion) to E x V (chaos), calculated using BLOSUM62-based TCRdist between CDR3 peptides within each V-J. Welch's t-statistics and random forest reduced several hundred V-J features to roughly 13, which were used in a naive Bayes classifier (R e1071). The public reads were run again by TCRdb, first through fastp at Q25 and then through MiXCR, and only productive beta chains were kept. For every CDR3 protein sequence, its rows merge into one entry that carries the most common genes and DNA. The V and J calls were determined by TCRdb, not by the authors. The sample includes roughly 740,000 distinct CDR3 sequences, with about a sixth observed a single time. Around 8.1% of the sample goes to the ten largest clones.

The sequenced material came from blood. The origin of this receptor is a man aged 18 to 29 with Graves' hyperthyroidism.

The CDR3 corresponds to CASSGDSNSPLHF. The DNA reads TGTGCCAGCAGCGGGGACAGCAATTCACCCCTCCACTTT. This sequence uses TRBV9 and TRBJ1-6; 7 nucleotides in the junction match TRBD1. The junction shows trimming of 3 bases on V and 7 bases on J, and the gene matches do not reach 1 base of it. The CDR3 measures 13 amino acids from cysteine to phenylalanine. Only the CDR3 part of the read is kept: 39 bases, read in frame from the first base. From a lookup of the germline V gene, CDR1 and CDR2 are SGDLS and YYNGEE.